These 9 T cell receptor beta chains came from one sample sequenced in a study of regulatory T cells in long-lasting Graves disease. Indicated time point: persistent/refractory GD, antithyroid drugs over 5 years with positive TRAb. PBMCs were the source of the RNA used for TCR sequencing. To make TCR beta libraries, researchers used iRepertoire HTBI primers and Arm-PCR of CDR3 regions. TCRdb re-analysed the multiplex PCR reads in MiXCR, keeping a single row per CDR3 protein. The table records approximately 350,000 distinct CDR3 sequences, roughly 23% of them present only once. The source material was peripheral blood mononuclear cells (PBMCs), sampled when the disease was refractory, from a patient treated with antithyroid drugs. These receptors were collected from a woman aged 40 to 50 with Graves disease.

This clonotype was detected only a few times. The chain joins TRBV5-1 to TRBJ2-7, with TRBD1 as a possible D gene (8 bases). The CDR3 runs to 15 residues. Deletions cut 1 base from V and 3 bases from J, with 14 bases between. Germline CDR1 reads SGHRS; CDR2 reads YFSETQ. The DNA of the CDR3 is TGCGCCAGCAGCTTGTCAAGCGGGACAGGCTACGAGCAGTACTTC. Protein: CASSLSSGTGYEQYF.

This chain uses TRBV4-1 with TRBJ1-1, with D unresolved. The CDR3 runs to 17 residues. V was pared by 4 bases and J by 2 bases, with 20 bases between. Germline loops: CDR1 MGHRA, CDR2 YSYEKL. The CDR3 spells CASSPIKRREGNTEAFF. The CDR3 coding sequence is TGCGCCAGCAGCCCTATTAAACGTCGTGAGGGAAACACTGAAGCTTTCTTT.

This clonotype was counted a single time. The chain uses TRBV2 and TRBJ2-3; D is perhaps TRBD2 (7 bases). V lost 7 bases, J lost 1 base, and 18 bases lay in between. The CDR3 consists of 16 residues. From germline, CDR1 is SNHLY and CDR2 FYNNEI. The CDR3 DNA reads TGTGCCAGCACCCAAAGGGGGACTACCGGCACAGATACGCAGTATTTT. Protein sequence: CASTQRGTTGTDTQYF.

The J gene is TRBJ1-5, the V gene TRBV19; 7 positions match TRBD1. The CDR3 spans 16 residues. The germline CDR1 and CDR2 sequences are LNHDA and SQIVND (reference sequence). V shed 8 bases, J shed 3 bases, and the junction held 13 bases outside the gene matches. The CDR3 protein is CASLLTDRPYNQPQHF. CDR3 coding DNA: TGTGCCAGTTTGCTTACGGACAGGCCCTACAATCAGCCCCAGCATTTT.

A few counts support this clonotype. The CDR3 DNA reads as TGTGCCAGCAGTTACACGGGGGGACACCAAAGCAATCAGCCCCAGCATTTT. This gives the protein CASSYTGGHQSNQPQHF. The rearrangement links TRBV6-5 to TRBJ1-5; D possibly corresponds to TRBD1 (6 bases). Germline assignment: CDR1 MNHEY and CDR2 SVGAGI. V lost 2 bases, J lost 1 base, and 15 bases lay in between. The CDR3 contains 17 residues.

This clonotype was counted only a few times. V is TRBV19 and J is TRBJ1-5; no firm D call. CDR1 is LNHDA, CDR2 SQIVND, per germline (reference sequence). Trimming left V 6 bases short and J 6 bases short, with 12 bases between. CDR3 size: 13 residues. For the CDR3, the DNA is TGTGCCAGTAGCCCTACGGTTGCTCAGCCCCAGCATTTT. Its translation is CASSPTVAQPQHF.

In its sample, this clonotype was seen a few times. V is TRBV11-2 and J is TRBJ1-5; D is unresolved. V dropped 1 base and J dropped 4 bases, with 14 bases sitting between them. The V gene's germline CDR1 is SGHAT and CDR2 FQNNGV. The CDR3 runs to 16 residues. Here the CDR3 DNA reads TGTGCCAGCAGCTTAGGGATCAAGGGAATAAATCAGCCCCAGCATTTT. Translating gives CASSLGIKGINQPQHF. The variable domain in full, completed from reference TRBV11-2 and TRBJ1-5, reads EAGVAQSPRYKIIEKRQSVAFWCNPISGHATLYWYQQILGQGPKLLIQFQNNGVVDDSQLPKDRFSAERLKGVDSTLKIQPAKLEDSAVYLCASSLGIKGINQPQHFGDGTRLSIL.

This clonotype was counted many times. The CDR3 nucleotides read TGCAGCGTTGCAGGGGTCCCCGAATTCGAGGAGACCCAGTACTTC. Translated: CSVAGVPEFEETQYF. The chain carries TRBV29-1 and TRBJ2-5; a possible D gene is TRBD1 (6 bases). Germline V gene data show CDR1 as SQVTM and CDR2 as ANQGSEA. V lost 4 bases and J 5 bases, leaving 20 bases between the germline ends. CDR3 length: 15 residues.

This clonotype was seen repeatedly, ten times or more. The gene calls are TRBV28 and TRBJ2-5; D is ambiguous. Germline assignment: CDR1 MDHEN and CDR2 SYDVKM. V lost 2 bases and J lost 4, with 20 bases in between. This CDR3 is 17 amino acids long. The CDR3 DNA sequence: TGTGCCAGCAGTTTAATTAGTGGAGATTGGGATGGAGAGACCCAGTACTTC. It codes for CASSLISGDWDGETQYF.